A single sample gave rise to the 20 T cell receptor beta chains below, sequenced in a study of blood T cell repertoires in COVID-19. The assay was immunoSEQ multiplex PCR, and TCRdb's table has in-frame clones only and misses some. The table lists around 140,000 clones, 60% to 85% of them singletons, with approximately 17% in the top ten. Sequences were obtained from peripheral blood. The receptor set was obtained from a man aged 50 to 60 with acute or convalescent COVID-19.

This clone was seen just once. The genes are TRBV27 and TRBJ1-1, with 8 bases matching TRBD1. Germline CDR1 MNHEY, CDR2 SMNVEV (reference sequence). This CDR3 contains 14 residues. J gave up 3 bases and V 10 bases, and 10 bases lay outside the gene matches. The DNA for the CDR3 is TGTGCCACCCCGCTCAGGGGGCGCGACACTGAAGCTTTCTTT. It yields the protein CATPLRGRDTEAFF.

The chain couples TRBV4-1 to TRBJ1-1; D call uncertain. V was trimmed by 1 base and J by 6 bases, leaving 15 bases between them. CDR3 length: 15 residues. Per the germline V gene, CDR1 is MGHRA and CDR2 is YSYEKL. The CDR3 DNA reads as TGCGCCAGCAGCCAAGTACGGGGTTTGGGATCTGAAGCTTTCTTT. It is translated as CASSQVRGLGSEAFF.

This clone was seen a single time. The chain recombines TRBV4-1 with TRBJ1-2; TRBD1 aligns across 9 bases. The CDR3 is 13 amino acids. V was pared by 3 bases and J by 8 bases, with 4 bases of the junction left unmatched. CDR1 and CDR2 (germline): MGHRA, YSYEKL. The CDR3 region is CASSHEDRGGYTF. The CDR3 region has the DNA TGCGCCAGCAGCCATGAGGACAGGGGAGGCTACACCTTC.

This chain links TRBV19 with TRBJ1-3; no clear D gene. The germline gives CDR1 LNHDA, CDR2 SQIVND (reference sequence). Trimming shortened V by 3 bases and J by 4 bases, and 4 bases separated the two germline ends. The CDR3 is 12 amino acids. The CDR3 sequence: CASSMAGNTIYF. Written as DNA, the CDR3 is TGTGCCAGTAGTATGGCAGGAAACACCATATATTTT.

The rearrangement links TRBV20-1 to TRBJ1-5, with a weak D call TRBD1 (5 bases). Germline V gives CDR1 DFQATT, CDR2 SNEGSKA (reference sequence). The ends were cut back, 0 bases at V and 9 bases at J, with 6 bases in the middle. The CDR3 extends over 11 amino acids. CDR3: CSARDTGPQHF. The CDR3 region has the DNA TGCAGTGCTAGAGATACAGGGCCCCAGCATTTT.

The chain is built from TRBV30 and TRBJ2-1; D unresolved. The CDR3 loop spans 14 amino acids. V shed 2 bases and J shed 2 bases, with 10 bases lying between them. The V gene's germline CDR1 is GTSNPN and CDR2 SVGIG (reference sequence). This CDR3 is CAWSHSGAYNEQFF. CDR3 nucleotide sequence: TGTGCCTGGAGTCACTCCGGAGCCTACAATGAGCAGTTCTTC.

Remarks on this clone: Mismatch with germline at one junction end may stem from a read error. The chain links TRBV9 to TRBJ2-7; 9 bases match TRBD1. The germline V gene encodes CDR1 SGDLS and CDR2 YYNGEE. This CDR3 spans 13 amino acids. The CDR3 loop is CASNPGTGSSFWF. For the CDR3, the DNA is TGTGCCAGCAACCCAGGGACAGGGTCGTCGTTTTGGTTC. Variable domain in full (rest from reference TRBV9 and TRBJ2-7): DSGVTQTPKHLITATGQRVTLRCSPRSGDLSVYWYQQSLDQGLQFLIQYYNGEERAKGNILERFSAQQFPDLHSELNLSSLELGDSALYFCASNPGTGSSFWFGPGTRLTVT.

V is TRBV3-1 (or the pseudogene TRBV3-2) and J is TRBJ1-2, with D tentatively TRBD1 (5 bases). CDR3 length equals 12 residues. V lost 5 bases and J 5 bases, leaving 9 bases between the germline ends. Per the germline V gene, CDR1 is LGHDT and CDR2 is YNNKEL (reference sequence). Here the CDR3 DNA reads TGTGCCAGCAGCTCCCGACAGTATGGCTACACCTTC. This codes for CASSSRQYGYTF.

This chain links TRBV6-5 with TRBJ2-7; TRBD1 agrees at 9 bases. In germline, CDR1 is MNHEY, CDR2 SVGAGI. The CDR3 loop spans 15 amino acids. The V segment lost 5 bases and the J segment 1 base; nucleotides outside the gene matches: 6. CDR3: CASSPTGTGSYEQYV. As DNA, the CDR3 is TGTGCCAGCAGTCCTACCGGGACAGGGTCCTACGAGCAGTACGTC.

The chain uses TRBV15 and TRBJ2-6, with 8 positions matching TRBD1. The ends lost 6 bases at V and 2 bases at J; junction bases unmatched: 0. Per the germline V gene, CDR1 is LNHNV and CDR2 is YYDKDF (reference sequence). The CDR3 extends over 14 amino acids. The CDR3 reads CATRTGAGANVLTF. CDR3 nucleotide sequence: TGTGCCACCAGGACAGGGGCTGGGGCCAACGTCCTGACTTTC.

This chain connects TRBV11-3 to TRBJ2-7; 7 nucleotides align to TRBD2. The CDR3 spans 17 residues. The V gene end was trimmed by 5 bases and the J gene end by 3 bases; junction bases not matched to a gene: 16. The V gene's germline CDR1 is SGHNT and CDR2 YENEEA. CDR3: CASSTRDYKNSFYEQYV. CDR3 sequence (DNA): TGTGCCAGCAGCACAAGGGACTACAAAAATTCTTTCTACGAGCAGTACGTC.

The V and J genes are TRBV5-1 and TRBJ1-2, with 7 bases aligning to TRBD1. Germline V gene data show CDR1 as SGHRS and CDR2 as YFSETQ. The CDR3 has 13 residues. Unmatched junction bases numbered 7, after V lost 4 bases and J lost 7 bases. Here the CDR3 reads CASSLQGERGYTF. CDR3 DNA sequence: TGCGCCAGCAGCCTTCAGGGGGAACGTGGCTACACCTTC.

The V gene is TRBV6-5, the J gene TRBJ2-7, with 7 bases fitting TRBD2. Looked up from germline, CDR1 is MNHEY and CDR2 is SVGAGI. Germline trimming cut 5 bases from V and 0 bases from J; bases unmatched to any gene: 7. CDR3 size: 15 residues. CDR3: CASSPLGRDSYEQYV. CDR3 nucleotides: TGTGCCAGCAGTCCCCTGGGGAGGGACTCCTACGAGCAGTACGTC.

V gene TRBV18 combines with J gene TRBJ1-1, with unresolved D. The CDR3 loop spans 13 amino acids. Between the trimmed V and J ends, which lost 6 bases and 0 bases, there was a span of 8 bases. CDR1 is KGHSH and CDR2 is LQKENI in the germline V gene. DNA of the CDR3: TGTGCCAGCTCCGCGGGAATGAACACTGAAGCTTTCTTT. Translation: CASSAGMNTEAFF.

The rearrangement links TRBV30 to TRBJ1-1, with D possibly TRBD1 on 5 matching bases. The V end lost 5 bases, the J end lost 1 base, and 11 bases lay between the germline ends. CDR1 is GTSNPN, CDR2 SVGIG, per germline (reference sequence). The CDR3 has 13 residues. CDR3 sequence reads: CAWGRTGNTEAFF. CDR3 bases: TGTGCCTGGGGCCGAACAGGGAACACTGAAGCTTTCTTT.

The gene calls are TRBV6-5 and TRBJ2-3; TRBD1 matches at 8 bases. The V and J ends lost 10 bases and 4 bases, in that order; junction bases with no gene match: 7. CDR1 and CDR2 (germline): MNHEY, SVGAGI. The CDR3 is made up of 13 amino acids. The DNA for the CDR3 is TGTGCCACCCAGACAGGGGACGCAGATACGCAGTATTTT. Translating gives CATQTGDADTQYF.

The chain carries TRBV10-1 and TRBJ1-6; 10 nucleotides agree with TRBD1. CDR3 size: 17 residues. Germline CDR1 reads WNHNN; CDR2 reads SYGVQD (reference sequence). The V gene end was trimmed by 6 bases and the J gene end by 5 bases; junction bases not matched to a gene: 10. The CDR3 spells CASSEGPGQGNNSPLHF. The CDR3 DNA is TGCGCCAGCAGCGAGGGACCGGGACAGGGGAATAATTCACCCCTCCACTTT.

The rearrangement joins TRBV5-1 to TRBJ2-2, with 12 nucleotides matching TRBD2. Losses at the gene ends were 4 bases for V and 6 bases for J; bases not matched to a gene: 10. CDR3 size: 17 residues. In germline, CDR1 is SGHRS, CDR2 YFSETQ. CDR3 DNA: TGCGCCAGCAGCCAAGCTCTAGCGGGGGGGCAGGCCGGGGAGCTGTTTTTT. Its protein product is CASSQALAGGQAGELFF.

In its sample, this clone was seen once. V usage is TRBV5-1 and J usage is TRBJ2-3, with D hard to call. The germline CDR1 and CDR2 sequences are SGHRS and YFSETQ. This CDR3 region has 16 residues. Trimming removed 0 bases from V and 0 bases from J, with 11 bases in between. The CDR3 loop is CASSLGGSFSTDTQYF. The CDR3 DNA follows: TGCGCCAGCAGCTTGGGCGGCTCCTTTAGCACAGATACGCAGTATTTT.

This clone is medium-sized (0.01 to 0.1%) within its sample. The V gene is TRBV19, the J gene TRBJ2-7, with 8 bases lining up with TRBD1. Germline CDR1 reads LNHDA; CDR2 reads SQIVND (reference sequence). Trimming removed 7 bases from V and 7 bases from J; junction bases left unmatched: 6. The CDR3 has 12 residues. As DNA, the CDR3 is TGTGCCAGTACCCTGGACAGGGATGAGCAGTACGTC. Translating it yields CASTLDRDEQYV.